This T cell receptor (beta chain) was sequenced for a study of T cells expressing NK-cell markers. Study-wide background: Investigators obtained TCR beta repertoires from sorted CD3+CD56+NKG2C+, CD3+CD56+NKG2C- and CD3+CD56-NKG2C+ T cells.

This CDR3 spans 13 amino acids. Germline values: CDR1 SGHRS, CDR2 YFSETQ. Study results and caveats: Top CD8+ clonotypes included the dominant CD3+CD56+NKG2C+ clonotypes in 6 or 7 donors. Whether expanded NKG2C-expressing T cell clones recognize HCMV is unknown.

TCRdb re-analyzed the 5' RACE reads; it lists each CDR3 protein once, without DNA. Its clone listing holds 150,000 or so distinct CDR3 sequences. Turning to this clonotype: No antigen is known for it.

The sample comprised blood T cells: a sorted CD56 or NKG2C T cell subset, CD4+ or CD8+ T cells, or bulk PBMC T cells (not recorded which). This receptor was identified in a woman in her fifties or sixties in good health. The V call is TRBV5-1, the J call TRBJ1-1. CDR3 sequence reads: CASHYGMNTEAFF.